This T cell receptor beta chain was identified during a study of sequential checkpoint blockade in melanoma. About the study: Each arm's sequence ended with maintenance nivolumab.

TCRdb's table, derived via immunoSEQ multiplex PCR, lists solely in-frame clones and lacks some. Of some 16,000 clones listed, just under 95% were seen once; the top ten hold roughly 23%. The treatment here: randomized to nivolumab then ipilimumab (arm A) or the reverse (arm B). Live CD3+CD8+ CD19− CD56− cells were sorted from PBMCs. The origin of this receptor is a human donor with melanoma. The source was CD8+ T cells sorted from blood (inferred from file names), collected from a patient given nivolumab and ipilimumab in sequence.

The CDR3 DNA reads as TGTGCCAGCATTCTGACAGGGAACTATGGCTACACCTTC. Protein product: CASILTGNYGYTF. This chain links TRBV2 with TRBJ1-2, with TRBD1 matching 7 bases. The CDR3 is 13 amino acids. The germline gives CDR1 SNHLY, CDR2 FYNNEI. V trimming: 7 bases; J trimming: 2 bases; junction bases outside the gene matches: 4. Based on the CDR3 plus reference TRBV2 and TRBJ1-2, the full variable domain is EPEVTQTPSHQVTQMGQEVILRCVPISNHLYFYWYRQILGQKVEFLVSFYNNEISEKSEIFDDQFSVERPDGSNFTLKIRSTKLEDSAMYFCASILTGNYGYTFGSGTRLTVV.